A single sample is the source of the 23 T cell receptor beta chains below, sequenced in a study of shared clonotypes between healthy human individuals. Naive CD8 isolation took CD45RO-negative cells positively selected for CCR7 and excluded terminally differentiated effector memory CD45RA+ cells. This table comes from immunoSEQ multiplex PCR, and its TCRdb copy is limited to in-frame clones, with some not included. The sample has about 2 million clones; approximately 94% are singletons. The sequencing input was naive CD8+ T cells sorted from blood. These receptors all come from a man between 18 and 29 years old in good health.

The chain couples TRBV4-3 to TRBJ2-7; 11 bases fit TRBD2. The germline V gene has CDR1 LGHNA and CDR2 YSLEER. Trimming took 4 bases from V and 2 from J; bases not matched to a gene: 4. The CDR3 has 15 residues. As DNA, the CDR3 is TGCGCCAGCAGCCCCGGGACTAGCGGAGCCTACGAGCAGTACTTC. The encoded protein is CASSPGTSGAYEQYF.

J is TRBJ2-1 and V is TRBV5-1; 11 bases map to TRBD2. Germline V gene lookup returns CDR1 SGHRS and CDR2 YFSETQ. CDR3 length: 14 amino acids. Trimming removed 1 base from V and 7 bases from J; junction bases left unmatched: 1. CDR3 coding DNA: TGCGCCAGCAGCTTGAGGACTAGCGGGAATGAGCAGTTCTTC. This codes for CASSLRTSGNEQFF.

This chain links TRBV7-8 with TRBJ1-3, with D uncertain. V was clipped by 1 base and J by 1 base, with 14 bases between them. CDR1 is SGHVS, CDR2 FQNEAQ, per germline. The CDR3 totals 17 residues. The chain's CDR3 is CASSLGVERESGNTIYF. CDR3 DNA: TGTGCCAGCAGCTTAGGGGTGGAGAGGGAATCTGGAAACACCATATATTTT.

The chain couples TRBV19 to TRBJ1-2; no reliable D call. The germline CDR1 and CDR2 sequences are LNHDA and SQIVND (reference sequence). The CDR3 consists of 14 residues. Between the trimmed V and J ends, which lost 0 bases and 4 bases, there was a span of 9 bases. The CDR3 DNA reads as TGTGCCAGTAGTATAGATCTTCTCCGCTATGGCTACACCTTC. As protein: CASSIDLLRYGYTF. Using reference TRBV19 and TRBJ1-2 for the parts outside the CDR3, the full variable domain is DGGITQSPKYLFRKEGQNVTLSCEQNLNHDAMYWYRQDPGQGLRLIYYSQIVNDFQKGDIAEGYSVSREKKESFPLTVTSAQKNPTAFYLCASSIDLLRYGYTFGSGTRLTVV.

The rearrangement joins TRBV10-2 to TRBJ2-2; D unclear. Germline assignment: CDR1 WSHSY and CDR2 SAAADI. The CDR3 is made up of 14 amino acids. V lost 7 bases and J 2 bases, leaving 11 bases between the germline ends. The CDR3 loop is CASIGSSNTGELFF. DNA of the CDR3: TGCGCCAGCATCGGGTCCTCAAACACCGGGGAGCTGTTTTTT.

The chain joins TRBV7-9 to TRBJ2-1; no definite D call. In germline, CDR1 is SEHNR, CDR2 FQNEAQ (reference sequence). Trimming removed 3 bases at V and 8 bases at J, with 11 bases between. CDR3 size: 13 residues. CDR3 DNA: TGTGCCAGCAGCTTGGGGATCTTAGATGAGCAGTTCTTC. This gives the protein CASSLGILDEQFF.

The chain combines TRBV27 with TRBJ1-1; 9 bases are a match to TRBD1. V was pared by 5 bases and J by 5 bases, with 6 bases of the junction left unmatched. The CDR3 covers 14 residues. The V gene's germline CDR1 is MNHEY and CDR2 SMNVEV (reference sequence). The CDR3 sequence: CASSPQGAETEAFF. In DNA, the CDR3 is TGTGCCAGCAGTCCACAGGGGGCCGAGACTGAAGCTTTCTTT.

The CDR3 sequence: CASSQGQGTTYGYTF. CDR3 nucleotides: TGTGCCAGCAGTCAGGGACAGGGGACGACCTATGGCTACACCTTC. The rearrangement joins TRBV2 to TRBJ1-2; TRBD1 agrees at 10 bases. The CDR3 runs 15 residues. J lost 4 bases, V lost 5 bases, and 7 bases had no gene match. The germline CDR1 and CDR2 sequences are SNHLY and FYNNEI.

The chain joins TRBV2 to TRBJ1-1, with D unclear. Trimming pared 7 bases from V and 0 bases from J, leaving 18 bases between. There are 16 residues in the CDR3. Germline V gene sequence: CDR1 SNHLY, CDR2 FYNNEI. The chain's CDR3 is CASTEVEGFMNTEAFF. The CDR3 DNA sequence: TGTGCCAGCACCGAGGTAGAGGGCTTCATGAACACTGAAGCTTTCTTT.

The chain recombines TRBV6-6 with TRBJ1-1, with D unresolved. This CDR3 region has 14 residues. CDR1 is MNHNY and CDR2 is SVGAGI in the germline V gene (reference sequence). V was trimmed by 1 base and J by 1 base, leaving 7 bases between them. DNA of the CDR3: TGTGCCAGCAGTTACTTACGGCAGAACACTGAAGCTTTCTTT. Amino acids: CASSYLRQNTEAFF.

The chain links TRBV12-5 to TRBJ1-1; a weak D match, TRBD1 (6 bases). Germline V gene sequence: CDR1 LGHNT, CDR2 FRNRAP. V was cut by 1 base and J by 1 base, with 16 bases left in between. CDR3 length: 17 residues. The CDR3 bases are TGTGCTAGTGGTTTGGACCCTGCAGGGGCAGGGAACACTGAAGCTTTCTTT. It codes for CASGLDPAGAGNTEAFF.

The chain carries TRBV7-7 and TRBJ2-2; D may be TRBD2 (7 bases). CDR1 and CDR2 (germline): SSHAT, FNYEAQ (reference sequence). The CDR3 is 12 amino acids. This CDR3 is CAGGLDTGELFF. The CDR3 nucleotides read TGTGCGGGGGGGCTCGACACCGGGGAGCTGTTTTTT.

The CDR3 DNA follows: TGTGCCAGCAGCGCGACAGGCCGATTGGATGGCTACACCTTC. This sequence encodes CASSATGRLDGYTF. The chain carries TRBV9 and TRBJ1-2; D is possibly TRBD1 (6 bases). The CDR3 is 14 amino acids. The germline V and J ends were trimmed by 3 bases and 6 bases, with 15 bases remaining between them. In germline, CDR1 is SGDLS, CDR2 YYNGEE.

Only one count was recorded for this clone. V is TRBV29-1 and J is TRBJ2-5; D might be TRBD1 or TRBD2, each matching 5 bases. Looked up from germline, CDR1 is SQVTM and CDR2 is ANQGSEA. There are 16 residues in the CDR3. Deletions cut 0 bases from V and 1 base from J, with 15 bases between. The chain's CDR3 is CSVEDDKGTIQETQYF. The CDR3 coding sequence is TGCAGCGTTGAAGACGATAAAGGGACCATCCAAGAGACCCAGTACTTC.

Concerning this clone: The sample holds other DNA sequences that translate to the same CDR3. This rearrangement joins TRBV6-6 to TRBJ2-3; D uncertain. The CDR3 consists of 14 residues. V lost 3 bases and J 4 bases, leaving 11 bases between the germline ends. Germline CDR1 is MNHNY and CDR2 is SVGAGI (reference sequence). The DNA for the CDR3 is TGTGCCAGCAGTTATTCGGCCGGCTCAGATACGCAGTATTTT. Protein sequence: CASSYSAGSDTQYF.

This clone was counted once. This chain joins TRBV6-5 and TRBJ2-5, with 11 bases identical to TRBD2. Germline assignment: CDR1 MNHEY and CDR2 SVGAGI. The CDR3 loop spans 15 amino acids. The V and J ends lost 2 bases and 4 bases, in that order; junction bases with no gene match: 3. CDR3 in DNA: TGTGCCAGCAGTTACGTAACTAGCGGGGGAGAGACCCAGTACTTC. The encoded protein is CASSYVTSGGETQYF.

The chain employs TRBV4-1 and TRBJ2-1; 7 bases are shared with TRBD2. Germline CDR1 MGHRA, CDR2 YSYEKL. Losses at the gene ends were 6 bases for V and 8 bases for J; bases not matched to a gene: 10. This CDR3 has 14 residues. CDR3 residues: CASSQGGPGDEQFF. In nucleotides, the CDR3 is TGCGCCAGCAGTCAGGGAGGGCCGGGGGATGAGCAGTTCTTC.

With respect to this clone: Since a much larger clone is just one base distant, this may be a read error. The sample carries other DNA sequences with the same CDR3. The CDR3 DNA follows: TGTGCCAGCAGTTCCACCTACGAGCAGTACTTC. Its protein is CASSSTYEQYF. The V and J genes are TRBV6-6 and TRBJ2-7; D remains unclear. The CDR3 extends over 11 amino acids. The V gene lost 4 bases and the J gene lost 2 bases, with 3 bases spanning the gap. Germline loops: CDR1 MNHNY, CDR2 SVGAGI (reference sequence).

This chain connects TRBV5-6 to TRBJ2-5, with D possibly being TRBD1 or TRBD2 (6 bases each). This CDR3 spans 15 amino acids. The germline CDR1 and CDR2 sequences are SGHDT and YYEEEE. Trimming left V 0 bases short and J 4 bases short, with 13 bases between. The CDR3 region is CASSLALQGGETQYF. The CDR3 bases are TGTGCCAGCAGCTTGGCCTTACAGGGAGGAGAGACCCAGTACTTC.

The V gene is TRBV18, the J gene TRBJ2-1, with a weak D call TRBD2 (6 bases). CDR1 KGHSH and CDR2 LQKENI come from the germline V gene. The CDR3 spans 15 residues. Trimming removed 3 bases at V and 7 bases at J, with 16 bases between. This CDR3 is CASSPPLAPRNEQFF. In DNA, the CDR3 is TGTGCCAGCTCACCCCCGCTAGCGCCGAGGAATGAGCAGTTCTTC.

This clone has only a few counts. The chain has TRBV6-1 and TRBJ1-5; 8 bases match TRBD1. The CDR3 contains 16 residues. The V and J ends lost 2 bases and 7 bases, in that order; junction bases with no gene match: 10. CDR1 and CDR2 from the germline V gene are MNHNS and SASEGT. CDR3 in DNA: TGTGCCAGCAGTGAACAGGGGGCGTGGGGCCGGCAGCCCCAGCATTTT. Its protein product is CASSEQGAWGRQPQHF.

The rearrangement links TRBV27 to TRBJ2-7; 7 bases match TRBD2. Trimming took 6 bases from V and 5 from J; bases not matched to a gene: 13. The CDR3 is 15 residues long. Germline CDR1 is MNHEY and CDR2 is SMNVEV (reference sequence). CDR3 sequence reads: CASRQTRGEWNEQYF. CDR3 bases: TGTGCCAGCAGGCAAACCCGGGGGGAATGGAACGAGCAGTACTTC.

This clone appeared a single time. This chain uses TRBV6-5 with TRBJ2-2; D remains unclear. Trimming cost V 6 bases and J 0 bases, with 11 bases left between them. CDR1 and CDR2 from the germline V gene are MNHEY and SVGAGI. This CDR3 has 15 residues. The CDR3 bases are TGTGCCAGCAGCAGAGAGCCTACGAACACCGGGGAGCTGTTTTTT. It is translated as CASSREPTNTGELFF.